This T cell receptor beta chain is drawn from a study of blood T cell repertoires in COVID-19. In the study overall: Italy, Spain and the United States were the sources of the convalescent and acute COVID-19 samples. The analysed material was cDNA or gDNA that came from T cells, B-cell-depleted T cells, or PBMCs.

The germline V gene has CDR1 LGHDT and CDR2 YNNKEL (reference sequence). Trimming took 4 bases from V and 1 from J, leaving 3 bases between them. CDR3 length: 12 residues. Study processing details: For nucleated cells, counts were estimated from reference gene primer amplification. TCRdb keeps only in-frame clones here, not all; method: immunoSEQ multiplex PCR. V, J and clone size derive from that table, while D and trimming were established from the DNA sequence. The repertoire holds 65,000 to 85,000 clones, with approximately 81% as singletons. The chain recombines TRBV3-1 (or the pseudogene TRBV3-2) with TRBJ2-3, with D unclear. This receptor was obtained from a woman aged 55-75 years with acute or convalescent COVID-19. The sample taken for sequencing was peripheral blood. Here the CDR3 DNA reads TGTGCCAGCAGCCGGCGCACAGATACGCAGTATTTT. This sequence encodes CASSRRTDTQYF.